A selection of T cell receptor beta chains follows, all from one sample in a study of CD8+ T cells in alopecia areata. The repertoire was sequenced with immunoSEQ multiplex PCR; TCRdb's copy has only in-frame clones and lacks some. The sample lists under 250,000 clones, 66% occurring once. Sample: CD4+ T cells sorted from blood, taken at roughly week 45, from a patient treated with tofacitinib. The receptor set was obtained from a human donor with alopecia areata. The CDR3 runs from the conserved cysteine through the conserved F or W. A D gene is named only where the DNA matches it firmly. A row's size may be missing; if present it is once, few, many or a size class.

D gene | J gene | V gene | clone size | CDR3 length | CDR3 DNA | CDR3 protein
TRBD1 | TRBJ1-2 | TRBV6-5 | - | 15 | TGTGCCAGCAGTTACACTGGGACAGGGGAACATGGCTACACCTTC | CASSYTGTGEHGYTF
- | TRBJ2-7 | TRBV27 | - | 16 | TGTGCCAGCAGTTCAGCCGGCGGGGTGGGTTCGGCCGAGCAGTACTTC | CASSSAGGVGSAEQYF
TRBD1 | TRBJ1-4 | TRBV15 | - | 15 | TGTGCCACCAGCAGGCCACAGGGGGCGGGTGAAAAACTGTTTTTT | CATSRPQGAGEKLFF
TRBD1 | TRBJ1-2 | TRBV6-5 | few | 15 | TGTGCCAGCAGTTACTCGACAGGGAGTGACTATGGCTACACCTTC | CASSYSTGSDYGYTF
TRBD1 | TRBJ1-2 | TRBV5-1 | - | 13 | TGCGCCAGCAGCTTTGGACAGGGACGTGGCTACACCTTC | CASSFGQGRGYTF
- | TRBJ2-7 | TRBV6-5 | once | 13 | TGTGCCAGCAGCCTGGGGCCCAAATACGAGCAGTACTTC | CASSLGPKYEQYF
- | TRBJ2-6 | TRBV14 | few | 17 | TGTGCCAGCAGCCAAGAGCTCCATCCCTCTGGGGCCAACGTCCTGACTTTC | CASSQELHPSGANVLTF
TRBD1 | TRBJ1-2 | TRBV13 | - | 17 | TGTGCCAGCAGCTTAGTGAGGAGTGCAACAGGGGGCGCCGGCTACACCTTC | CASSLVRSATGGAGYTF
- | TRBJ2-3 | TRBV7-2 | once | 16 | TGTGCCAGCAGCTCGGGGACGGGACGGCACACATATACGCAGTATTTT | CASSSGTGRHTYTQYF
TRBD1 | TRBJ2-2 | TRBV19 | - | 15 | TGTGCCAGTAGGCCAGACAGGGTCCCCACCGGGGAGCTGTTTTTT | CASRPDRVPTGELFF
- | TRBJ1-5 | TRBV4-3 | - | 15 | TGCGCCAGCAGCCAAGAATGGGACACCCATCAGCCCCAGCATTTT | CASSQEWDTHQPQHF
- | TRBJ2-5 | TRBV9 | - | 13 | TGTGCCAGCAGCGTAAGGGGACAAGAGACCCAGTACTTC | CASSVRGQETQYF
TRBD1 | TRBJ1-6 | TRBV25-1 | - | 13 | TGTGCCAGCAGTGCCACAGGGGTTACACCCCTCCACTTT | CASSATGVTPLHF
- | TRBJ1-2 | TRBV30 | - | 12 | TGTGCCTGGGCATCTGGTCGGACAGCGTTCACCTTC | CAWASGRTAFTF
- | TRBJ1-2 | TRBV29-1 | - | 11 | TGCAGCGTCAAAGCAGGGCCTGGCTACACCTTC | CSVKAGPGYTF
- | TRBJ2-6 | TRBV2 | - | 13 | TGTGCCAGCAGTAAAGACAGGGCCAACGTCCTGACTTTC | CASSKDRANVLTF
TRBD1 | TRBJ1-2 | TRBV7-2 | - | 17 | TGTGCCAGCAGCTTAAGTGGCCTGACCGGGACAGGCTATGGCTACACCTTC | CASSLSGLTGTGYGYTF
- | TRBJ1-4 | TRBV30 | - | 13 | TGTGCCTGGGGACAGACAACTAATGAAAAACTGTTTTTT | CAWGQTTNEKLFF
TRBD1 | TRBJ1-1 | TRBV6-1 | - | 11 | TGTGCCAGCGGACAGGGTAATCCGGTTTTCTTT | CASGQGNPVFF
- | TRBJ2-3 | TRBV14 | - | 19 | TGTGCCAGCAGCCAGTTGGGCGGCGGGGGCCGCGCGTACACAGATACGCAGTATTTT | CASSQLGGGGRAYTDTQYF
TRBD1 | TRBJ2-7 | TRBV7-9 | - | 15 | TGTGCCAGCAGCCTGGGACAGGGTGTATCCTACGAGCAGTACTTC | CASSLGQGVSYEQYF
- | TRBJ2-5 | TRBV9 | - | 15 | TGTGCCAGCAGCGTAGCTGGCAGTACCCAAGAGACCCAGTACTTC | CASSVAGSTQETQYF
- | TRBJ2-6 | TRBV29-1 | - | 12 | TGCAGCGTTGAGGTCGGGGCCAACGTCCTGACTTTC | CSVEVGANVLTF
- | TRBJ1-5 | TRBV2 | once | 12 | TGTGCCAGCAAGGGGACTTATCAGCCCCAGCATTTT | CASKGTYQPQHF
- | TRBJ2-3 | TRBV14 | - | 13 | TGTGCCAGCAGCCAAGGCCTGGTAGATACGCAGTATTTT | CASSQGLVDTQYF
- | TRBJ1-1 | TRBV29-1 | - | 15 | TGCAGCGCCGGCCTGGAGGGGGGCGTCAACACTGAAGCTTTCTTT | CSAGLEGGVNTEAFF
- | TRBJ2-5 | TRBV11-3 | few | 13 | TGTGCCAGCAGCTTACACGGGCAAGAGACCCAGTACTTC | CASSLHGQETQYF
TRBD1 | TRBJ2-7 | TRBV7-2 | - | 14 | TGTGCCAGCAGCCCCCGGGACAGTTCCTACGAGCAGTACTTC | CASSPRDSSYEQYF
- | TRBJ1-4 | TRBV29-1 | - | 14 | TGCAGCGTCCGGGGGACACAAGCTAATGAAAAACTGTTTTTT | CSVRGTQANEKLFF
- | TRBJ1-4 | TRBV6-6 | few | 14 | TGTGCCAGCGGAGTCACAGGGCGAAGCGAAAAACTGTTTTTT | CASGVTGRSEKLFF
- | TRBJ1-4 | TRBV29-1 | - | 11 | TGCAGCGTTGAAGATCAGGAAAAACTGTTTTTT | CSVEDQEKLFF
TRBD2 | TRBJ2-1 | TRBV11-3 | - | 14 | TGTGCCAGCAGCCCAGCGGGGGGCCTGGTTGAGCAGTTCTTC | CASSPAGGLVEQFF
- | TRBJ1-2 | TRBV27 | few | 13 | TGTGCCAGCAGCGATTCAGGGGCTCTAGGCTACACCTTC | CASSDSGALGYTF
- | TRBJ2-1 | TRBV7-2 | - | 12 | TGTGCCAGCAGCTTAGGTGGTATTGAGCAGTTCTTC | CASSLGGIEQFF
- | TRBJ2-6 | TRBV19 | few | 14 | TGTGCCAGTACCAGAGCCTCTGGGGCCAACGTCCTGACTTTC | CASTRASGANVLTF
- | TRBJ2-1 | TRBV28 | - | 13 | TGTGCCAGCAGCCCGACCAGGGGAAATGAGCAGTTCTTC | CASSPTRGNEQFF
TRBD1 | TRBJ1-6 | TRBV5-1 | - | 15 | TGCGCCAGCAGGTACGGGACAGGGGATAATTCACCCCTCCACTTT | CASRYGTGDNSPLHF
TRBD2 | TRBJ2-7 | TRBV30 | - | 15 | TGTGCCTGGAGTATGGGGCTAGCGGGGACCTACGAGCAGTACTTC | CAWSMGLAGTYEQYF
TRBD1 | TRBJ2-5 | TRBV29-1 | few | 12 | TGCAGCGCTGACAGGGCGGGTGAGACCCAGTACTTC | CSADRAGETQYF
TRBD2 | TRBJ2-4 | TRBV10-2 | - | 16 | TGCGCCAGCAGGGCTAGCGGGGGCTGGGGCAAAAACATTCAGTACTTC | CASRASGGWGKNIQYF
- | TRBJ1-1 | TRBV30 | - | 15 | TGTGCCTGGAGTGCTGGGGGCAGGGCGAAGGGTGAAGCTTTCTTT | CAWSAGGRAKGEAFF
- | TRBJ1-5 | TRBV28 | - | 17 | TGTGCCAGCAGTTCGATTGGAAAGGACATTAGCAATCAGCCCCAGCATTTT | CASSSIGKDISNQPQHF